What follows describes a single T cell receptor (beta chain). This clonotype showed up many times. The antigen it recognizes is unknown. Per-nucleotide qualities are absent, and no much larger clonotype sits a single base away. From the cysteine up to the phenylalanine, the CDR3 has a length of 16 residues. Kept here is only the CDR3 DNA, which spans 48 bases and is read in frame from base 1. Unmatched junction bases come to 6, with V trimmed by 6 bases and J by 1 base. CDR1 and CDR2 are drawn from the germline V gene (reference sequence): MNHEY, SMNVEV. Receptor libraries were prepared by RT-PCR. The sequencer listed for this sample is Illumina HiSeq 2500. In TCRdb, the public reads were trimmed at Q25 with fastp and aligned with MiXCR, with productive beta chains retained. Entries are consolidated by CDR3 protein sequence, retaining the most common genes and DNA. This sample is represented by some 570,000 distinct CDR3 sequences; around 11% of them were singletons. 8% to 13% of the sample rests with the top ten.

This sample is part of a study of response to subunit inactivated influenza vaccine (dated by TCRdb to the late 2010s). Some background on the complete study: Deep quantitative profiling of the T cell receptor repertoire was used in the study to follow responses to a trivalent subunit inactivated influenza vaccine. The paper's findings and limits, for the study overall: It was suggested by the authors that each seasonal influenza vaccination may recruit only a limited number of new T cells.

The data were also submitted as part of a second study, on T cells expressing NK-cell markers. As that second study puts it: 5'RACE template switching, by which a universal primer site and unique molecular identifiers were added, was used to make TCR beta cDNA libraries. In sorted CD3+CD56+NKG2C+, CD3+CD56+NKG2C- and CD3+CD56-NKG2C+ T-cell subsets from about eight donors, TCR beta-chain repertoires were profiled. Among the eight sequenced donors, seven were HCMV-seropositive and one was HCMV-seronegative. In several experiments an anti-gammadeltaTCR antibody was added to restrict sorting to alphabetaTCR-expressing T cells. In more than five donors, the dominant CD3+CD56+NKG2C+ clonotypes were found to rank among the top 10 CD8+ clonotypes and to make up roughly 1.0-7.5% of CD8+ T cells. Those dominant clonotypes were again the most abundant among CD3+CD56-NKG2C+ cells in a few donors, at about 28.3-60.1%. It remained unclear whether the expanded NKG2C-expressing T cell clones were specific for HCMV antigens. The eight sequenced donors were randomly selected healthy volunteers, three men and five women. HCMV serostatus was determined by detecting HCMV-specific IgG in serum with a commercial ELISA kit. Peripheral blood mononuclear cells were isolated from blood by Ficoll density gradient centrifugation. For over 5 donors, bulk peripheral blood T-cell repertoires were additionally sequenced from unsorted PBMC. Priming for cDNA synthesis came from the TCR beta constant segment, and two successive PCR amplification steps followed. Libraries were sequenced as 2 x 150 bp reads on Illumina HiSeq 2000/2500, MiSeq or NextSeq. MIGEC was used to demultiplex reads and group the reads by UMI, and MiTCR was used to assemble and quantify clonotypes. To exclude erroneous sequences, any TCR cDNA sequence not supported by at least two reads was discarded. The tcR package was used for downstream repertoire analysis, and clonotypes were matched between fractions using CDR3 nucleotide sequence together with V segment. Antigen specificity was annotated against VDJdb with VDJmatch, allowing one amino acid substitution in CDR3.

The sample here was PBMCs from blood, taken on the day of vaccination. The rearranged segments are TRBV27 and TRBJ2-3; 11 bases in between match TRBD2. The TCR sequence derives from a man over 45 who received an inactivated influenza vaccine. Donor details come from another sample of the same person, matched by shared clones. The CDR3 reads as follows: CASSMTSGVGTDTQYF. The nucleotides are TGTGCCAGCAGCATGACTAGCGGGGTCGGCACAGATACGCAGTATTTT.